The 5 T cell receptor beta chains presented below share a single source sample, sequenced in a study of identical twins. Using its own MiXCR run on the 5' RACE reads, TCRdb lists one record per CDR3 protein. The table includes about 900,000 distinct CDR3 sequences, more than 9% detected once. Separately, the same data were catalogued under a study of yellow fever vaccine responses in identical twins.

Sequenced material: PBMCs. The receptors originated from a woman aged 18-29 years in good health.

This clonotype came up a few times. This sequence joins TRBV15 and TRBJ2-1, with D maybe TRBD1 (5 bases). V dropped 5 bases and J dropped 6 bases, with 17 bases sitting between them. Per germline, CDR1 LNHNV and CDR2 YYDKDF (reference sequence). This CDR3 is 15 amino acids long. CDR3: CATSEDGWGFNEQFF. The CDR3 DNA follows: TGTGCCACCAGCGAGGACGGTTGGGGCTTCAATGAGCAGTTCTTC.

This clonotype was detected ten times or more. This chain uses TRBV18 with TRBJ2-7; either TRBD1 or TRBD2 may supply D (6 bases each). Trimming removed 3 bases from V and 2 bases from J, with 14 bases in between. This CDR3 has 15 residues. CDR1 is KGHSH, CDR2 LQKENI, per germline. CDR3 amino acids: CASSPQTGAAYEQYF. The CDR3 DNA is TGTGCCAGCTCACCCCAGACGGGGGCCGCCTACGAGCAGTACTTC.

V and J are TRBV11-3 and TRBJ2-7; D is undetermined. V lost 3 bases and J 4 bases, leaving 10 bases between the germline ends. Germline loops: CDR1 SGHNT, CDR2 YENEEA. The CDR3 has 13 residues. The CDR3 spells CASSFSNGYEQYF. CDR3 in DNA: TGTGCCAGCAGCTTCTCTAACGGGTACGAGCAGTACTTC.

The sample holds a few counts of this clonotype. V usage is TRBV12-3 or TRBV12-4 and J usage is TRBJ2-1, with D possibly TRBD1 on 5 matching bases. Deletions cut 1 base from V and 8 bases from J, with 9 bases between. There are 13 residues in the CDR3. The CDR3 spells CASSLVREDEQFF. The CDR3, as DNA: TGTGCCAGCAGTTTAGTCAGGGAAGATGAGCAGTTCTTC.

This clonotype has just a few counts. This sequence joins TRBV28 and TRBJ2-3; TRBD2 agrees at 12 bases. The junction had 12 bases not matched to a gene; V was cut back by 1 base and J by 1 base. The CDR3 is made up of 20 amino acids. The germline CDR1 and CDR2 sequences are MDHEN and SYDVKM. The CDR3 loop is CASSLSGLAGGPGGTDTQYF. Written as DNA, the CDR3 is TGTGCCAGCAGTTTATCCGGCCTAGCGGGGGGGCCCGGGGGCACAGATACGCAGTATTTT.